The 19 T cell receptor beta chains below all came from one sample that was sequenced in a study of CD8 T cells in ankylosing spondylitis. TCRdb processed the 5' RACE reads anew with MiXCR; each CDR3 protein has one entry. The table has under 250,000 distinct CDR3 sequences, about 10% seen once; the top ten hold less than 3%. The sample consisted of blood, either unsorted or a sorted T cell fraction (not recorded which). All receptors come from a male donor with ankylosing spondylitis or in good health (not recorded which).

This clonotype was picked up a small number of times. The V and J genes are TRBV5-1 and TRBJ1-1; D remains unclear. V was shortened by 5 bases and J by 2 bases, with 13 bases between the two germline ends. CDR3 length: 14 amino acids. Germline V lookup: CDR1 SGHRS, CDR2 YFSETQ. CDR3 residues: CASSSWGHNTEAFF. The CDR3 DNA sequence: TGCGCCAGCAGTTCTTGGGGTCATAACACTGAAGCTTTCTTT.

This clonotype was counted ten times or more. CDR3 amino acids: CAHGDTYYNEQFF. The CDR3 DNA follows: TGTGCCCATGGGGACACTTACTACAATGAGCAGTTCTTC. V gene TRBV30 combines with J gene TRBJ2-1, with D perhaps TRBD1 (6 bases). Germline CDR1 reads GTSNPN; CDR2 reads SVGIG (reference sequence). The V and J ends lost 8 bases and 3 bases respectively, with 14 bases between them. CDR3 length equals 13 residues.

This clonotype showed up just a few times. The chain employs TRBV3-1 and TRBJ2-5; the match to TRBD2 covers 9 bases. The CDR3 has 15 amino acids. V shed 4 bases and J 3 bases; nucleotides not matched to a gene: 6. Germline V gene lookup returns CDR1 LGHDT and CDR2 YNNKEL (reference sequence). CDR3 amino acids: CASSPLGGREETQYF. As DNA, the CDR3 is TGTGCCAGCAGCCCCTTGGGCGGGAGGGAAGAGACCCAGTACTTC.

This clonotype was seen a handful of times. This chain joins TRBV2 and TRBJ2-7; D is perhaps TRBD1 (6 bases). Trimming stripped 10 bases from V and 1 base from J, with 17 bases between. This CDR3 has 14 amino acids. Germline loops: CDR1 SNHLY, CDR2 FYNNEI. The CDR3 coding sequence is TGTGCCATCGGAACAGGGTTCACATCCTACGAGCAGTACTTC. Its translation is CAIGTGFTSYEQYF.

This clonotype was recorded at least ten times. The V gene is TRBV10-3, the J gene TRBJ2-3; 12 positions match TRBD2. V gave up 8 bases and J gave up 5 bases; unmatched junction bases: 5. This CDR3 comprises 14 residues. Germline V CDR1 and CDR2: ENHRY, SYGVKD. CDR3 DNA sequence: TGTGCCATCCGGACTAGCGGGACGCAAGATACGCAGTATTTT. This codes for CAIRTSGTQDTQYF.

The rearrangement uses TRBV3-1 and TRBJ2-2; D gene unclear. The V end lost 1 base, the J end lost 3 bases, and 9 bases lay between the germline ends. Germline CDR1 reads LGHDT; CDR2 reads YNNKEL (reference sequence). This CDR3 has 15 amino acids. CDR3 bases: TGTGCCAGCAGCCAAGGAATAGGCGACACCGGGGAGCTGTTTTTT. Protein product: CASSQGIGDTGELFF.

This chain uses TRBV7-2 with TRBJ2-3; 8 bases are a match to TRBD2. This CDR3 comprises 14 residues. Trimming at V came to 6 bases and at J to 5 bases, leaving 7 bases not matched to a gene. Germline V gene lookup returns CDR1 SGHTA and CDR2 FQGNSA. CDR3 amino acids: CASRPGGLEDTQYF. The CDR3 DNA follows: TGTGCCAGCAGACCGGGGGGGCTTGAAGATACGCAGTATTTT.

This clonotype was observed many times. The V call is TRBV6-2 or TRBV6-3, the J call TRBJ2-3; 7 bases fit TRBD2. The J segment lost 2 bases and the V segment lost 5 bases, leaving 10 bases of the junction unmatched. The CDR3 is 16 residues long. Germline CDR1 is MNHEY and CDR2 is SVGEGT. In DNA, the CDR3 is TGTGCCAGCAGTCCTTCTAGCGGATACATCACAGATACGCAGTATTTT. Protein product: CASSPSSGYITDTQYF.

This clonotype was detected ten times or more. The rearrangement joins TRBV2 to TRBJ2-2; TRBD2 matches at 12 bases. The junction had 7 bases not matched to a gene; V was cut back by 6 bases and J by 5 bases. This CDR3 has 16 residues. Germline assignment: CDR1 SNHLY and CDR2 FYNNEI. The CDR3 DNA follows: TGTGCCAGCAGCCTACTAGCGGGAGGACAGACCGGGGAGCTGTTTTTT. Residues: CASSLLAGGQTGELFF.

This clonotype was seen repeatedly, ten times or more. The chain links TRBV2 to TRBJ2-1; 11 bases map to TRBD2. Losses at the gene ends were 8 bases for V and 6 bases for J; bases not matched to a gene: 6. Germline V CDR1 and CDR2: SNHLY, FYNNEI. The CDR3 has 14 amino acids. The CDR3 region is CASLASGGFNEQFF. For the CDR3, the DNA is TGTGCCAGCTTGGCTAGCGGGGGGTTCAATGAGCAGTTCTTC. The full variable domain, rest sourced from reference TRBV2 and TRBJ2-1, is EPEVTQTPSHQVTQMGQEVILRCVPISNHLYFYWYRQILGQKVEFLVSFYNNEISEKSEIFDDQFSVERPDGSNFTLKIRSTKLEDSAMYFCASLASGGFNEQFFGPGTRLTVL.

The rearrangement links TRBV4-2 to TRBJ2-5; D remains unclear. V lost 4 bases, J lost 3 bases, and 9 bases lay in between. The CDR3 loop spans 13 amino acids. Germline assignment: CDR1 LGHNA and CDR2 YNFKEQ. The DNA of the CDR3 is TGTGCCAGCAGCCCCGGGCCGGAAGAGACCCAGTACTTC. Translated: CASSPGPEETQYF.

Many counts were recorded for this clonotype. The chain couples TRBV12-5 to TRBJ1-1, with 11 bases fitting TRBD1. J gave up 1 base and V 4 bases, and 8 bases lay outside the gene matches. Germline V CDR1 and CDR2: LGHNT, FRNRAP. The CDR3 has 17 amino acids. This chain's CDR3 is CASGWGQGGPANTEAFF. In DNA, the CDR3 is TGTGCTAGTGGTTGGGGACAGGGGGGGCCGGCGAACACTGAAGCTTTCTTT.

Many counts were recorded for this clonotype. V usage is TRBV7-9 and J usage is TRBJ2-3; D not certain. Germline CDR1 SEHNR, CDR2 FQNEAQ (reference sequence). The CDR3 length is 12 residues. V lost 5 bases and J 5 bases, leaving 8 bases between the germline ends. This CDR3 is CASSPLKDTQYF. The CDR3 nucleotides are TGTGCCAGCAGCCCGCTTAAAGATACGCAGTATTTT.

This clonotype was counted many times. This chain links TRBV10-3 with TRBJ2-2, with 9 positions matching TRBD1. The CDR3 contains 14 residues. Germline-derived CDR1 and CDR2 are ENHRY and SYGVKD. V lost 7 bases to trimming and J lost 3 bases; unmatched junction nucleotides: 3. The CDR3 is CAIKRDRDTGELFF. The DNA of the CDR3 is TGTGCCATCAAAAGGGACAGGGACACCGGGGAGCTGTTTTTT.

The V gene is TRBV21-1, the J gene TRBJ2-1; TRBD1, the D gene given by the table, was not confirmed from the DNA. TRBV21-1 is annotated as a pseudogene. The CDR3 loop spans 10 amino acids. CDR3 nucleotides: TGTGCCAGCAGCAGGGGGAAACATAGGTTC. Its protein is CASSRGKHRF.

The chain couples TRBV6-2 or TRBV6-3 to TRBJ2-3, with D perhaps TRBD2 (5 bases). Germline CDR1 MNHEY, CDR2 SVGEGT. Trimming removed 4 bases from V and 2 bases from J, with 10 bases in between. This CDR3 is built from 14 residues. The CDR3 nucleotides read TGTGCCAGCAGTTTTGGACTGGTCACAGATACGCAGTATTTT. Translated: CASSFGLVTDTQYF.

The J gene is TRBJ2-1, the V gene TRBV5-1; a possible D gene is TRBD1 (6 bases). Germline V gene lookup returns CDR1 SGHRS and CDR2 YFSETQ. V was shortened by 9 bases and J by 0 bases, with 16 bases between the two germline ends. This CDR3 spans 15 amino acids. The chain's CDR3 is CATTEGGASYNEQFF. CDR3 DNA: TGCGCCACGACAGAAGGGGGAGCCTCCTACAATGAGCAGTTCTTC.

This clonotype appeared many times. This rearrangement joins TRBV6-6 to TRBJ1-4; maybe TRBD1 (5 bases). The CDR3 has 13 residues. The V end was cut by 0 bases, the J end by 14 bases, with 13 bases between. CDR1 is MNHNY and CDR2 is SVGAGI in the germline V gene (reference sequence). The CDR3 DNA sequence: TGTGCCAGCAGTTACTCGGGACCCACTACGCTGTTTTTT. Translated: CASSYSGPTTLFF.

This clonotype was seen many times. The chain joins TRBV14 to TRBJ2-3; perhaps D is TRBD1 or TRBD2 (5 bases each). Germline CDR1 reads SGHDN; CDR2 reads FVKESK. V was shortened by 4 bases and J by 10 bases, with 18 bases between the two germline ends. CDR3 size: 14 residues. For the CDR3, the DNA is TGTGCCAGCAGCCCTCCGGGATCCGGGACCTCGCAGTATTTT. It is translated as CASSPPGSGTSQYF.